This TCR beta chain was found in a study of blood T cell repertoires in COVID-19. Study-level information: Some COVID-19 samples were acute and others convalescent; all came from the United States, Italy and Spain. PBMCs, B-cell-depleted T cells, or T cells provided the cDNA or gDNA that made up the material.

As processed by the authors: Estimates of nucleated cell counts were drawn from the amplification of reference gene primers. Sequenced by immunoSEQ multiplex PCR; TCRdb stores in-frame clones only, minus some. Clone size and the V and J calls come from that table; the DNA yielded D and trimming. The profile shows 70,000 or so clones, about 92% of them singletons. The CDR3 totals 12 residues. The V end was cut by 0 bases, the J end by 14 bases, with 11 bases between. This TCR derives from a human donor in a cohort sampled during active COVID-19. This chain joins TRBV12-3 or TRBV12-4 and TRBJ2-1; D possibly corresponds to TRBD1 (6 bases). Sequencing was carried out using peripheral blood. CDR3 sequence (DNA): TGTGCCAGCAGTTTAGCAACAGGGATTGAGTTCTTC. Translated: CASSLATGIEFF.